These 17 T cell receptor beta chains were all obtained from the same sample, sequenced in a study of T cell repertoires in cytomegalovirus infection. TCRdb redid the calling of the reads with MiXCR, one entry per CDR3 protein. Found here are hundreds of thousands of distinct CDR3 sequences, about 39% of them singletons; the top ten hold just under 45%. These receptors lack a known antigen. The sample was cultured PBMCs, taken from culture after CMV antigen stimulation. The receptors come from a human donor in good health (CMV status not recorded). Some clones in this sample may be carry-over from other donors' samples.

The rearrangement uses TRBV20-1 and TRBJ2-1; 13 bases agree with TRBD2. CDR1 DFQATT and CDR2 SNEGSKA come from the germline V gene (reference sequence). The trim removed 0 bases at V and 7 bases at J, leaving 6 bases unmatched. The CDR3 extends over 16 amino acids. The CDR3 sequence is CSARDPTSGRANEQFF. CDR3 sequence (DNA): TGCAGTGCTAGAGACCCCACTAGCGGGAGGGCTAATGAGCAGTTCTTC.

The table lists this clonotype with many counts. The chain combines TRBV7-2 with TRBJ1-2; D might be TRBD1 (6 bases). Germline CDR1 SGHTA, CDR2 FQGNSA. Trimming shortened V by 5 bases and J by 6 bases, and 19 bases separated the two germline ends. This CDR3 has 15 amino acids. The CDR3 DNA reads TGTGCCAGCAGCGACCGCGGGGGGCAGGGCCATGGCTACACCTTC. Encoded protein: CASSDRGGQGHGYTF.

This clonotype turned up a few times. The chain has TRBV11-2 and TRBJ2-1, with 9 positions matching TRBD1. The V gene's germline CDR1 is SGHAT and CDR2 FQNNGV. Trimming removed 1 base from V and 5 bases from J; junction bases left unmatched: 6. This CDR3 has 16 residues. The CDR3 region is CASSLGGQGKHNEQFF. In nucleotides, the CDR3 is TGTGCCAGCAGCTTAGGGGGACAGGGAAAACACAATGAGCAGTTCTTC.

The table lists this clonotype with a few counts. The chain recombines TRBV7-2 with TRBJ2-3; 8 bases are shared with TRBD2. This CDR3 contains 14 residues. The germline V gene has CDR1 SGHTA and CDR2 FQGNSA. Trimming at V came to 8 bases and at J to 5 bases, leaving 9 bases not matched to a gene. Here the CDR3 reads CASSTGGGIDTQYF. The CDR3 bases are TGTGCCAGCTCCACGGGCGGGGGGATAGATACGCAGTATTTT.

This clonotype has just one count. The chain combines TRBV4-1 with TRBJ2-1; 13 nucleotides align to TRBD2. Germline loops: CDR1 MGHRA, CDR2 YSYEKL. This CDR3 comprises 18 residues. The J segment lost 7 bases and the V segment lost 1 base, leaving 10 bases of the junction unmatched. CDR3 nucleotides: TGCGCCAGCAGCCAAGCCCGGACTAGCGGGAGTGATGGGAATGAGCAGTTCTTC. Translating it yields CASSQARTSGSDGNEQFF.

V is TRBV5-4 and J is TRBJ2-3; no firm D call. CDR1 and CDR2 (germline): SGHNT, YYREEE (reference sequence). This CDR3 is built from 15 residues. The V and J ends lost 4 bases and 7 bases respectively, with 19 bases between them. CDR3 amino acids: CASSSDLERVYTQYF. The CDR3 DNA reads TGTGCCAGCAGCAGCGACTTGGAGCGAGTGTATACGCAGTATTTT. Full variable domain (rest looked up from reference TRBV5-4 and TRBJ2-3): ETGVTQSPTHLIKTRGQQVTLRCSSQSGHNTVSWYQQALGQGPQFIFQYYREEENGRGNFPPRFSGLQFPNYSSELNVNALELDDSALYLCASSSDLERVYTQYFGPGTRLTVL.

This chain connects TRBV2 to TRBJ1-1; the match to TRBD1 covers 12 bases. This CDR3 is built from 19 residues. V shed 0 bases, J shed 5 bases, and the junction held 13 bases outside the gene matches. Germline-derived CDR1 and CDR2 are SNHLY and FYNNEI. CDR3 coding DNA: TGTGCCAGCAGTGAAGCCCACCCCGCGGGACAGGGGGCGCGGACTGAAGCTTTCTTT. It codes for CASSEAHPAGQGARTEAFF.

This clonotype was recorded only once. The J gene is TRBJ1-1, the V gene TRBV25-1; the D gene is possibly TRBD1 (5 bases). This CDR3 has 13 amino acids. Germline V gives CDR1 MGHDK, CDR2 SYGVNS. V gave up 3 bases and J gave up 3 bases, with 8 bases separating them. The CDR3 loop reads CASSDEGYTEAFF. The CDR3 DNA reads TGTGCCAGCAGTGACGAGGGGTACACTGAAGCTTTCTTT.

V usage is TRBV11-2 and J usage is TRBJ1-4, with a possible D match to TRBD1 (5 bases). Trimming took 2 bases from V and 4 from J, leaving 11 bases between them. Germline V CDR1 and CDR2: SGHAT, FQNNGV. The length of the CDR3 is 15 residues. The CDR3 here is CASSLRDYGNEKLFF. CDR3 nucleotides: TGTGCCAGCAGCTTACGGGACTACGGTAATGAAAAACTGTTTTTT. The entire variable domain, with the rest obtained from reference TRBV11-2 and TRBJ1-4, is as follows: EAGVAQSPRYKIIEKRQSVAFWCNPISGHATLYWYQQILGQGPKLLIQFQNNGVVDDSQLPKDRFSAERLKGVDSTLKIQPAKLEDSAVYLCASSLRDYGNEKLFFGSGTQLSVL.

The chain joins TRBV5-1 to TRBJ2-5, with a weak D call TRBD1 (6 bases). The CDR3 extends over 14 amino acids. V lost 4 bases to trimming and J lost 2 bases, with 12 bases between them. The germline V gene encodes CDR1 SGHRS and CDR2 YFSETQ. This CDR3 is CASSTGQRQETQYF. CDR3 bases: TGCGCCAGCAGCACTGGACAGCGTCAAGAGACCCAGTACTTC.

This chain uses TRBV20-1 with TRBJ1-6; no clear D gene. Germline V lookup: CDR1 DFQATT, CDR2 SNEGSKA (reference sequence). Trimming removed 0 bases at V and 10 bases at J, with 7 bases between. The CDR3 is made up of 12 amino acids. CDR3 in DNA: TGCAGTGCTAGAGATCAGTCCTCACCCCTCCACTTT. It is translated as CSARDQSSPLHF.

The DNA of the CDR3 is TGTGCCAGTAGTAGTCTAGCGGGGGAACATGAGCAGTTCTTC. It translates to CASSSLAGEHEQFF. V is TRBV19 and J is TRBJ2-1; 10 positions match TRBD2. Trimming cost V 4 bases and J 8 bases; bases outside gene matches: 5. This CDR3 has 14 residues. The germline CDR1 and CDR2 sequences are LNHDA and SQIVND (reference sequence).

CDR3 sequence reads: CATAHRDSGYNEQFF. CDR3 DNA: TGTGCCACCGCTCACCGGGACAGTGGCTACAATGAGCAGTTCTTC. The chain uses TRBV15 and TRBJ2-1; TRBD1 matches 7 bases. CDR3 length equals 15 residues. CDR1 and CDR2 (germline): LNHNV, YYDKDF (reference sequence). After removal of 8 bases from V and 3 bases from J, the junction contained 10 bases not matched to a gene.

This rearrangement joins TRBV12-3 or TRBV12-4 to TRBJ2-2; TRBD1 aligns across 8 bases. After removal of 4 bases from V and 6 bases from J, the junction contained 4 bases not matched to a gene. This CDR3 is built from 14 residues. The CDR3 DNA is TGTGCCAGCAGTTGGTCAGGGGGCGCCGGGGAGCTGTTTTTT. Translation: CASSWSGGAGELFF.

This chain joins TRBV7-9 and TRBJ1-3; D is undetermined. CDR1 is SEHNR, CDR2 FQNEAQ, per germline (reference sequence). The V and J ends lost 5 bases and 4 bases respectively, with 12 bases between them. The CDR3 is 14 residues long. CDR3 sequence (DNA): TGTGCCAGCAGCCCGAACCAGAGGGGAAACACCATATATTTT. This gives the protein CASSPNQRGNTIYF.

This clonotype was counted only a few times. This chain uses TRBV6-1 with TRBJ2-1; 7 bases align to TRBD1. The length of the CDR3 is 14 residues. J was trimmed by 8 bases and V by 5 bases; bases with no gene match: 9. The germline V gene encodes CDR1 MNHNS and CDR2 SASEGT. The CDR3 DNA sequence: TGTGCCAGCAGTCTTACGACAGGGATGGATGAGCAGTTCTTC. Its translation: CASSLTTGMDEQFF.

The chain is built from TRBV4-1 and TRBJ2-7, with 10 positions matching TRBD2. The V gene's germline CDR1 is MGHRA and CDR2 YSYEKL. The CDR3 runs to 16 residues. Trimming removed 0 bases from V and 3 bases from J; junction bases left unmatched: 5. The CDR3 nucleotides read TGCGCCAGCAGCCAAGACCTAGCGGGAGCATACTACGAGCAGTACTTC. It encodes CASSQDLAGAYYEQYF.